A selection of T cell receptor beta chains follows, all from one sample in a study of T cell changes during pregnancy in multiple sclerosis. Libraries were prepared by immunoSEQ multiplex PCR; TCRdb keeps only in-frame clonotypes and omits some of them. In the table there are approximately 31,000 clones, around 90% of which are singletons. This material consisted of CD4+ T cells from peripheral blood mononuclear cells, taken in the second trimester of pregnancy. Source of these receptors: a female donor in good health, enrolled as a control in a pregnancy study. CDR3s include the opening cysteine and the closing phenylalanine or tryptophan. A D gene is named only where the DNA matches it firmly. A row's size may be missing; if present it is once, few, many or a size class.

j_call	v_call	d_call	clone_size	cdr3_aa	cdr3_nt
TRBJ1-2	TRBV6-1	-	once	CAMGFGSYGYTF	TGTGCCATGGGCTTTGGGAGCTATGGCTACACCTTC
TRBJ1-4	TRBV19	-	-	CASSRQLNEKLFF	TGTGCCAGTAGTAGACAGCTTAATGAAAAACTGTTTTTT
TRBJ1-2	TRBV6-5	-	-	CASSYLRDYGYTF	TGTGCCAGCAGTTACCTACGGGACTATGGCTACACCTTC
TRBJ2-1	TRBV5-4	TRBD2	-	CASSWGTSATGNEQFF	TGTGCCAGCAGCTGGGGGACTAGCGCCACGGGTAATGAGCAGTTCTTC
TRBJ2-5	TRBV10-1	-	-	CASSESLAGGEAQYF	TGCGCCAGCAGTGAGTCCCTGGCCGGCGGGGAGGCCCAGTACTTC
TRBJ2-6	TRBV19	-	-	CASSPQGANVLTF	TGTGCCAGTAGTCCGCAGGGCGCCAACGTCCTGACTTTC
TRBJ2-5	TRBV10-3	TRBD2	once	CAAGGTQETQYF	TGTGCCGCCGGGGGGACCCAAGAGACCCAGTACTTC
TRBJ2-1	TRBV11-2	-	-	CASSLSGASSYNEQFF	TGTGCCAGCAGCTTGAGCGGTGCTAGCTCCTACAATGAGCAGTTCTTC
TRBJ1-1	TRBV4-3	-	-	CASSRQGSNTEAFF	TGCGCCAGCAGCCGCCAGGGATCGAACACTGAAGCTTTCTTT
TRBJ2-7	TRBV2	TRBD1	-	CASSLQGYGEQYF	TGTGCCAGCAGCCTACAGGGGTATGGCGAGCAGTACTTC
TRBJ2-5	TRBV7-2	TRBD2	-	CASSLTGLADQETQYF	TGTGCCAGCAGCCTCACGGGGCTAGCGGACCAAGAGACCCAGTACTTC
TRBJ1-1	TRBV5-5	-	-	CASRAGHARTEAFF	TGTGCCAGCAGGGCGGGCCACGCGAGGACTGAAGCTTTCTTT
TRBJ2-2	TRBV19	TRBD1	-	CASSMDRATGELFF	TGTGCCAGTAGTATGGACAGGGCCACCGGGGAGCTGTTTTTT
TRBJ2-5	TRBV6-7	-	-	CASSYSPESVEETQYF	TGTGCCAGCAGTTACTCCCCGGAGTCGGTTGAGGAGACCCAGTACTTC
TRBJ2-2	TRBV6-5	-	-	CASTRTTTGELFF	TGTGCCAGCACCCGGACAACCACCGGGGAGCTGTTTTTT
TRBJ2-1	TRBV7-9	TRBD2	-	CASSLGNFQLAGVDEQFF	TGTGCCAGCAGCTTAGGCAATTTCCAGCTAGCGGGAGTCGATGAGCAGTTCTTC
TRBJ2-6	TRBV7-9	-	-	CASSERRGAGANVLTF	TGTGCCAGCAGCGAAAGACGGGGAGCTGGGGCCAACGTCCTGACTTTC
TRBJ2-7	TRBV6-5	-	-	CASTWAGSHEQYF	TGTGCCAGCACTTGGGCAGGGTCCCACGAGCAGTACTTC